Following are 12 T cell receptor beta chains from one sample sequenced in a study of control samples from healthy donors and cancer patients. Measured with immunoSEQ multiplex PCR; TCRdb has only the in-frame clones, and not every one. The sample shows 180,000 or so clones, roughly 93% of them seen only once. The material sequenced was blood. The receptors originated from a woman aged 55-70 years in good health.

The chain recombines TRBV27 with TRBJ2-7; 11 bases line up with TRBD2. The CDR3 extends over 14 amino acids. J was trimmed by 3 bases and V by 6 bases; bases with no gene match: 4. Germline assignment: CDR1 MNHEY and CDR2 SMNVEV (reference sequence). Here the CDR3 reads CASSPGLAGYEQYF. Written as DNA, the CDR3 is TGTGCCAGCAGCCCAGGACTAGCGGGCTACGAGCAGTACTTC.

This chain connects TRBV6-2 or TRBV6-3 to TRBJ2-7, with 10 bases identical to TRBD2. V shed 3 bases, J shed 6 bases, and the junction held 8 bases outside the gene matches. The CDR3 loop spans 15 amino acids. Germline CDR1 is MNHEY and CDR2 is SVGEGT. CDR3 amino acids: CASSYTTGLATEQYF. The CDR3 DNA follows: TGTGCCAGCAGTTATACTACGGGACTAGCGACCGAGCAGTACTTC.

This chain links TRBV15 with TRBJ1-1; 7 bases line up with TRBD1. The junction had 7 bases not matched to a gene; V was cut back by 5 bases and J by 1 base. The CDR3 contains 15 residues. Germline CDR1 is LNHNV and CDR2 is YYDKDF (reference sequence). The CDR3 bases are TGTGCCACCAGCCGCCGGTGGACAGGGAACACTGAAGCTTTCTTT. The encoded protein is CATSRRWTGNTEAFF.

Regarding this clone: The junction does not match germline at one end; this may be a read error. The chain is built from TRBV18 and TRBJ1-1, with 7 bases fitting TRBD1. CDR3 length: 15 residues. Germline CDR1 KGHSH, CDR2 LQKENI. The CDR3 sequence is CASSPPNRGGTEAFF. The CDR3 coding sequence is TGTGCCAGCTCGCCACCCAACAGGGGAGGGACTGAAGCTTTCTTT. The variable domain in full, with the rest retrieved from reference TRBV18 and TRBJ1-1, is NAGVMQNPRHLVRRRGQEARLRCSPMKGHSHVYWYRQLPEEGLKFMVYLQKENIIDESGMPKERFSAEFPKEGPSILRIQQVVRGDSAAYFCASSPPNRGGTEAFFGQGTRLTVV.

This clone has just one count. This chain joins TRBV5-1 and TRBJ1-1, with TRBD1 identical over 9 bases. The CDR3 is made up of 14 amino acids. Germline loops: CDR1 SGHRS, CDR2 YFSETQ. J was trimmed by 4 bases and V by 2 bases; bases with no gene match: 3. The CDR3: CASSLYRGLTEAFF. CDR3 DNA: TGCGCCAGCAGCTTATACAGGGGGCTCACTGAAGCTTTCTTT.

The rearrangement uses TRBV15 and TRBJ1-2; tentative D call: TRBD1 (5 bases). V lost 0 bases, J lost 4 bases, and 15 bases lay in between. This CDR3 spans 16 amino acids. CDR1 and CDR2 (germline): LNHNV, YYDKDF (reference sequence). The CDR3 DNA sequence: TGTGCCACCAGCAGAGAGGTTGTTGGGGGACTCTATGGCTACACCTTC. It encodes CATSREVVGGLYGYTF. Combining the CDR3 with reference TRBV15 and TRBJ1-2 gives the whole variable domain DAMVIQNPRYQVTQFGKPVTLSCSQTLNHNVMYWYQQKSSQAPKLLFHYYDKDFNNEADTPDNFQSRRPNTSFCFLDIRSPGLGDTAMYLCATSREVVGGLYGYTFGSGTRLTVV.

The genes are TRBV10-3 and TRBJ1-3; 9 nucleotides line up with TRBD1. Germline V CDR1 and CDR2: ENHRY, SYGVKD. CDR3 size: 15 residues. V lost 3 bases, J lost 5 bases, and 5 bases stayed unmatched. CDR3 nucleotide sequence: TGTGCCATCAGTGACCCGGGACAGGGACGAAACACCATATATTTT. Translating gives CAISDPGQGRNTIYF.

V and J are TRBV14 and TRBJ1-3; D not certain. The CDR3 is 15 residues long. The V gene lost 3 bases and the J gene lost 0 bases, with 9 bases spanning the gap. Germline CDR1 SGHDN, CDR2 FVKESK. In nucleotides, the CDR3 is TGTGCCAGCAGCCAGAATAGGGCCTCTGGAAACACCATATATTTT. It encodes CASSQNRASGNTIYF.

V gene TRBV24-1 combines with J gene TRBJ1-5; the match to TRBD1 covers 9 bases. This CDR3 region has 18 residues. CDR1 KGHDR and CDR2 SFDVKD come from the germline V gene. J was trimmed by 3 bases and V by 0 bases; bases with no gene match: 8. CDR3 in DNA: TGTGCCACCAGTGATTTGTGGGTTCGGGACAGGGTCAATCAGCCCCAGCATTTT. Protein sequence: CATSDLWVRDRVNQPQHF.

CDR3 sequence: CASATGEAEKLFF. As DNA, the CDR3 is TGCGCCAGCGCCACAGGGGAGGCTGAAAAACTGTTTTTT. The rearrangement uses TRBV5-1 and TRBJ1-4; 7 bases are a match to TRBD1. This CDR3 region has 13 residues. Trimming removed 7 bases from V and 7 bases from J; junction bases left unmatched: 7. Germline values: CDR1 SGHRS, CDR2 YFSETQ. Full variable domain (remainder filled in from reference TRBV5-1 and TRBJ1-4): KAGVTQTPRYLIKTRGQQVTLSCSPISGHRSVSWYQQTPGQGLQFLFEYFSETQRNKGNFPGRFSGRQFSNSRSEMNVSTLELGDSALYLCASATGEAEKLFFGSGTQLSVL.

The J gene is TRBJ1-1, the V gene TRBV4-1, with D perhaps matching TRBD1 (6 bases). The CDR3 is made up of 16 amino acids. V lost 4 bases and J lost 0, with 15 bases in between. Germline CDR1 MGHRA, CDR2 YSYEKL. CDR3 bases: TGCGCCAGCAGCCTCACACCCCCAGGGGTGAACACTGAAGCTTTCTTT. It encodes CASSLTPPGVNTEAFF.

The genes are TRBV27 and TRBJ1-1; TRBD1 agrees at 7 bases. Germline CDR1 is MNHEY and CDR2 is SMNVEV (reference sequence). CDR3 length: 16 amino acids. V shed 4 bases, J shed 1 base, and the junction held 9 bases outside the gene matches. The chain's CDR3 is CASSSWSRGKNTEAFF. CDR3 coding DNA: TGTGCCAGCAGTTCTTGGTCCAGGGGGAAGAACACTGAAGCTTTCTTT.